The 6 T cell receptor beta chains presented below share a single source sample, sequenced in a study of T cells after yellow fever vaccination. TCRdb itself ran the 5' RACE reads through MiXCR, one entry per CDR3 protein. Here the sample spans around 610,000 distinct CDR3 sequences, about 14% being singletons. The specimen comprised PBMCs, sampled on the day of the yellow fever booster vaccination. The receptors originated from a man in his thirties or forties who received the YFV17D yellow fever vaccine.

This clonotype was counted a few times. The chain combines TRBV12-3 or TRBV12-4 with TRBJ2-7; D unclear. The V and J ends lost 5 bases and 0 bases respectively, with 14 bases between them. The CDR3 is 15 amino acids. The CDR3, as DNA: TGTGCCAGCAGTACCGGACCCCTCGGCTCCTACGAGCAGTACTTC. It is translated as CASSTGPLGSYEQYF.

This sequence joins TRBV7-8 and TRBJ2-3; D perhaps matches TRBD2 (6 bases). Germline CDR1 SGHVS, CDR2 FQNEAQ. There are 15 residues in the CDR3. Trimming left V 4 bases short and J 2 bases short, with 13 bases between. The CDR3 sequence is CASSSGGGTTDTQYF. The CDR3 DNA sequence: TGTGCCAGCAGCTCCGGAGGCGGGACCACAGATACGCAGTATTTT.

This clonotype was seen a handful of times. The chain combines TRBV5-1 with TRBJ2-5, with D perhaps matching TRBD1 or TRBD2 (5 bases each). CDR3 length: 14 residues. The V end was cut by 7 bases, the J end by 3 bases, with 16 bases between. The germline V gene encodes CDR1 SGHRS and CDR2 YFSETQ. The DNA for the CDR3 is TGCGCCAGCCGCCCGGGGCAAGGAGAAGAGACCCAGTACTTC. It yields the protein CASRPGQGEETQYF.

The chain combines TRBV20-1 with TRBJ1-5, with TRBD1 identical over 8 bases. CDR1 and CDR2 from the germline V gene are DFQATT and SNEGSKA (reference sequence). CDR3 length: 16 amino acids. CDR3 DNA: TGCAGCTTCAGGGGCCAGGGGGCGGACTGGGGTTGGCCCCAGCATTTT. Protein sequence: CSFRGQGADWGWPQHF.

There are a few counts of this clonotype. The rearrangement links TRBV20-1 to TRBJ2-5; possible D gene TRBD2, 6 bases. V gave up 5 bases and J gave up 1 base, with 8 bases separating them. This CDR3 is 12 amino acids long. Germline CDR1 reads DFQATT; CDR2 reads SNEGSKA (reference sequence). The CDR3 DNA reads as TGCAGTGCTCACGGGAGCCAAGAGACCCAGTACTTC. Its protein product is CSAHGSQETQYF.

This chain connects TRBV3-1 to TRBJ2-5; D is possibly TRBD2 (6 bases). The germline gives CDR1 LGHDT, CDR2 YNNKEL (reference sequence). This CDR3 comprises 15 residues. V shed 4 bases and J shed 5 bases, with 17 bases lying between them. The CDR3 here is CASSLTWRGGETQYF. The DNA for the CDR3 is TGTGCCAGCAGCCTAACCTGGCGGGGAGGTGAGACCCAGTACTTC.